Listed here are 12 T cell receptor beta chains from one sample, sequenced in a study of blood T cell repertoires in COVID-19. Produced via immunoSEQ multiplex PCR; TCRdb's table is partial and in-frame only. Altogether 190,000 or so clones are present, around 95% being singletons, with the ten largest covering 0.6% to 0.9%. The sequencing input was peripheral blood. These receptors originate from a man younger than 40 with COVID-19, enrolled during active disease.

The chain carries TRBV10-3 and TRBJ2-5; 12 bases align to TRBD2. Germline V lookup: CDR1 ENHRY, CDR2 SYGVKD. With V trimmed by 10 bases and J by 2 bases, 5 bases remained unmatched. The CDR3 is made up of 14 amino acids. Written as DNA, the CDR3 is TGTGCCACGGCGACTAGCGGGGGACAAGAGACCCAGTACTTC. Encoded protein: CATATSGGQETQYF.

This rearrangement joins TRBV18 to TRBJ1-2; weak D call: TRBD1 (6 bases). This CDR3 has 15 residues. Germline CDR1 and CDR2: KGHSH and LQKENI. With 3 bases removed from V and 4 bases from J, the gap between germline ends came to 15 bases. This CDR3 reads CASSPENRAGYGYTF. The DNA for the CDR3 is TGTGCCAGCTCACCTGAGAACAGGGCAGGCTATGGCTACACCTTC.

The chain links TRBV20-1 to TRBJ2-7, with 10 bases matching TRBD1. The junction had 7 bases not matched to a gene; V was cut back by 3 bases and J by 2 bases. CDR3 size: 15 residues. Germline assignment: CDR1 DFQATT and CDR2 SNEGSKA (reference sequence). The CDR3 bases are TGCAGTGCTAGTGCCACGGGACAGGGGACCTACGAGCAGTACTTC. Protein sequence: CSASATGQGTYEQYF.

This rearrangement joins TRBV6-5 to TRBJ1-2, with a possible D match to TRBD1 (6 bases). Germline V gene lookup returns CDR1 MNHEY and CDR2 SVGAGI. The germline V and J ends were trimmed by 5 bases and 8 bases, with 15 bases remaining between them. CDR3 length: 13 amino acids. CDR3 coding DNA: TGTGCCAGCAGTCCCAGGGGATTGGAGGGCTACACCTTC. Encoded protein: CASSPRGLEGYTF.

As to this clone: One end of the junction fails to match germline, which may point to a read error. J is TRBJ1-1 and V is TRBV11-2, with D possibly TRBD1 on 5 matching bases. Germline values: CDR1 SGHAT, CDR2 FQNNGV. CDR3 length equals 17 residues. CDR3 in amino acids: CASSQGRAAGVNTEAFF. In DNA, the CDR3 is TGTGCCAGCAGCCAAGGACGGGCGGCGGGGGTGAATACTGAAGCTTTCTTT.

CDR3 residues: CASSQNRVSEQYF. CDR3 DNA sequence: TGTGCCAGCAGCCAAAACAGGGTATCCGAGCAGTACTTC. This rearrangement joins TRBV3-1 (or the pseudogene TRBV3-2) to TRBJ2-7, with a weak D call TRBD1 (6 bases). CDR1 is LGHDT, CDR2 YNNKEL, per germline (reference sequence). The CDR3 totals 13 residues. Between the trimmed V and J ends, which lost 2 bases and 6 bases, there was a span of 11 bases.

This clone has only one observation. The rearrangement joins TRBV29-1 to TRBJ2-3, with TRBD2 matching over 13 bases. The V segment lost 5 bases and the J segment 5 bases; nucleotides outside the gene matches: 7. The CDR3 has 15 amino acids. The germline CDR1 and CDR2 sequences are SQVTM and ANQGSEA. CDR3: CSVPLAGGRGDTQYF. The CDR3, as DNA: TGCAGCGTTCCACTAGCGGGGGGGCGAGGAGATACGCAGTATTTT.

This sequence joins TRBV9 and TRBJ2-3, with D hard to call. CDR1 is SGDLS, CDR2 YYNGEE, per germline. This CDR3 has 14 residues. Trimming took off 7 bases at V and 3 bases at J, with 15 bases between the two ends. The CDR3 DNA follows: TGTGCCAGCCGGAGTATGGATACGACAGATACGCAGTATTTT. Protein product: CASRSMDTTDTQYF.

The gene calls are TRBV6-5 and TRBJ2-7, with D possibly matching TRBD1 (7 bases). The CDR3 is 15 residues long. With 2 bases removed from V and 3 bases from J, the gap between germline ends came to 14 bases. CDR1 is MNHEY, CDR2 SVGAGI, per germline. CDR3 loop: CASSYGRQGGYEQYF. The CDR3 DNA is TGTGCCAGCAGTTACGGGCGACAGGGAGGCTACGAGCAGTACTTC.

The rearrangement uses TRBV6-5 and TRBJ1-1; D gene uncertain. Germline assignment: CDR1 MNHEY and CDR2 SVGAGI. The CDR3 totals 13 residues. V lost 6 bases to trimming and J lost 4 bases, with 12 bases between them. The CDR3 spells CASSRGGSTEAFF. CDR3 nucleotide sequence: TGTGCCAGCAGCCGGGGAGGGAGCACTGAAGCTTTCTTT.

This chain connects TRBV5-1 to TRBJ2-7; the match to TRBD1 covers 9 bases. V shed 4 bases and J 4 bases; nucleotides not matched to a gene: 12. This CDR3 contains 16 residues. CDR1 SGHRS and CDR2 YFSETQ come from the germline V gene. CDR3 sequence: CASSPLGGQGGYEQYF. The DNA for the CDR3 is TGCGCCAGCAGCCCCCTCGGGGGACAGGGAGGGTACGAGCAGTACTTC.

This clone showed up just once. V usage is TRBV4-2 and J usage is TRBJ1-1; maybe TRBD1 (6 bases). Germline V CDR1 and CDR2: LGHNA, YNFKEQ. Trimming pared 3 bases from V and 4 bases from J, leaving 12 bases between. The CDR3 loop spans 14 amino acids. The CDR3: CASSQLQGPTEAFF. The DNA for the CDR3 is TGTGCCAGCAGCCAGTTACAGGGTCCCACTGAAGCTTTCTTT.